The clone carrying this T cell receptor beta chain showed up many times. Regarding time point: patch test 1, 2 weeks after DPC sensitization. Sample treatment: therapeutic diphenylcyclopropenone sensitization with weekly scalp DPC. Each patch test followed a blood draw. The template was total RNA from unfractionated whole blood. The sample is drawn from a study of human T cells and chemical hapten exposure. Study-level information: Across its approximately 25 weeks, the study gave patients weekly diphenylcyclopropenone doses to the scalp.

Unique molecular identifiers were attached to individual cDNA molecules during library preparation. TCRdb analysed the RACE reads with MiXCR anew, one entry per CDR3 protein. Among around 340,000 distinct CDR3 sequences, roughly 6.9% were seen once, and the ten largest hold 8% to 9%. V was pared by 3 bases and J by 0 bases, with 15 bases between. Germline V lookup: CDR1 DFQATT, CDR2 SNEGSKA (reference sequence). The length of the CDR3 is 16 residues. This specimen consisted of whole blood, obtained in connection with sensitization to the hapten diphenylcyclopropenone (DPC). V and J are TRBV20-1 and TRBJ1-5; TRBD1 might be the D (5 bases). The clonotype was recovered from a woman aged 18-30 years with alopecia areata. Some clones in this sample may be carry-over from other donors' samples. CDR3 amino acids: CSASPADSYSNQPQHF. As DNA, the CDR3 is TGCAGTGCTAGTCCCGCCGACAGCTATAGCAATCAGCCCCAGCATTTT.